One T cell receptor (beta chain) is described in this entry. The target of this receptor is not known. It has no much larger one-base neighbor in the sample; base qualities were not kept. Sequences MNHNY (CDR1) and SVGAGI (CDR2) are obtained from the germline V gene (reference sequence). Reading from cysteine to phenylalanine, the CDR3 counts 15 amino acids. The DNA shown is the 45-base CDR3, in frame from base 1. V is pared back by 3 bases and J by 0 bases, with 9 bases lying between the germline termini. The data were obtained in a study of T cell changes during pregnancy in multiple sclerosis (dated by TCRdb to about 2019). A note on the overall study: Changes in the T cell repertoire over the course of pregnancy were examined in this study in women with multiple sclerosis.

Library prep was done by the immunoSEQ multiplex PCR assay. The immuneACCESS repertoire file appears here via TCRdb, limited to in-frame rearrangements. These files lack a portion of the clones; in checked studies, under half of the deficit traces to unresolved V genes, and the cause of the others is not known. Here the sample has more than 55,000 clones; roughly 92% occur a single time. The top ten constitute about 1.5% of the sample. The specimen comprised peripheral blood, sampled in the second trimester of pregnancy. This TCR came from a female donor with multiple sclerosis, enrolled in a pregnancy study. In this chain, TRBV6-6 is recombined with TRBJ1-3; no D segment can be confidently identified. This receptor has the CDR3 CASSYQQSSGNTIYF. Read as DNA, the sequence is TGTGCCAGCAGTTATCAACAGAGCTCTGGAAACACCATATATTTT.